The rows below give T cell receptor beta chains drawn from one sample of a study of tumor-infiltrating lymphocytes in primary liver carcinoma. Using its own MiXCR run on the multiplex PCR reads, TCRdb lists one record per CDR3 protein. Altogether tens of thousands of distinct CDR3 sequences are present, 69% being singletons, with the ten largest covering about 28%. Sequencing input: tumor-adjacent normal liver tissue. All receptors come from a man in his forties or fifties with primary liver carcinoma and hepatitis B virus infection. Each CDR3 is given with its conserved first and last residue. D genes are given only for firm matches. The size field is filled for only some rows; it gives once, few, many or a size class.

cdr3_nt: TGTGCCAGCAGTTTACTGCCAGAGGATACTGAAGCTTTCTTT; cdr3_aa: CASSLLPEDTEAFF; clone_size: NA; d_call: NA; cdr3_length: 14; j_call: TRBJ1-1; v_call: TRBV12-3/TRBV12-4
cdr3_nt: TGCGCCAGCCAGCCCGGGCAGAATGAAATGCACACTGAAGCTTTCTTT; cdr3_aa: CASQPGQNEMHTEAFF; clone_size: NA; d_call: NA; cdr3_length: 16; j_call: TRBJ1-1; v_call: TRBV5-1
cdr3_nt: TGTGCCAGTAGCCCGTCTATTACCTACGAGCAGTACTTC; cdr3_aa: CASSPSITYEQYF; clone_size: NA; d_call: NA; cdr3_length: 13; j_call: TRBJ2-7; v_call: TRBV7-8
cdr3_nt: TGTGCCAGCAGCCTTAAAATAGCGGTTGGCACCGGGGAGCTGTTTTTT; cdr3_aa: CASSLKIAVGTGELFF; clone_size: NA; d_call: NA; cdr3_length: 16; j_call: TRBJ2-2; v_call: TRBV5-6
cdr3_nt: TGCGCCAACAGCCAAGATGGGGGCAGGGTCTCTTTCAATTCACCCCTCCACTTT; cdr3_aa: CANSQDGGRVSFNSPLHF; clone_size: few; d_call: NA; cdr3_length: 18; j_call: TRBJ1-6; v_call: TRBV4-3
cdr3_nt: TGTGTTAGTGGTTCGGGTTTCACAGATACGCAGTATTTT; cdr3_aa: CVSGSGFTDTQYF; clone_size: few; d_call: NA; cdr3_length: 13; j_call: TRBJ2-3; v_call: TRBV12-5
cdr3_nt: TGTGCCAGCAGCTTAAAGATGATACCAAAACCCTACGAGCAGTACTTC; cdr3_aa: CASSLKMIPKPYEQYF; clone_size: NA; d_call: NA; cdr3_length: 16; j_call: TRBJ2-7; v_call: TRBV11-2
cdr3_nt: TGCAGCGTGGGGGCCAACGGGAGGCCAGATACGCAGTATTTT; cdr3_aa: CSVGANGRPDTQYF; clone_size: NA; d_call: NA; cdr3_length: 14; j_call: TRBJ2-3; v_call: TRBV29-1
cdr3_nt: TGTGCCAGTAGTACCCCACCGGGACAGGGGTATCGGAACACCGGGGAGCTGTTTTTT; cdr3_aa: CASSTPPGQGYRNTGELFF; clone_size: few; d_call: TRBD1; cdr3_length: 19; j_call: TRBJ2-2; v_call: TRBV19
cdr3_nt: TGTGCCAGCAGCATACCGGGACTACCCTACGAGCAGTACTTC; cdr3_aa: CASSIPGLPYEQYF; clone_size: many; d_call: TRBD2; cdr3_length: 14; j_call: TRBJ2-7; v_call: TRBV5-6
cdr3_nt: TGTGCCAGCATCCTCCCGATGGTCAAGTTCCAAGAGACCCAGTACTTC; cdr3_aa: CASILPMVKFQETQYF; clone_size: NA; d_call: NA; cdr3_length: 16; j_call: TRBJ2-5; v_call: TRBV7-8
cdr3_nt: TGTGCCAGTACCGCCCTCGGGACAGGCTCCTACAATGAGCAGTTCTTC; cdr3_aa: CASTALGTGSYNEQFF; clone_size: NA; d_call: TRBD1; cdr3_length: 16; j_call: TRBJ2-1; v_call: TRBV19
cdr3_nt: TGCAGCGTTGAGGCGCAGGGGACGTATGGCTACACCTTC; cdr3_aa: CSVEAQGTYGYTF; clone_size: many; d_call: NA; cdr3_length: 13; j_call: TRBJ1-2; v_call: TRBV29-1
cdr3_nt: TGTGCCAGCAACTCGCCGAGGGAGAGCACAGATACGCAGTATTTT; cdr3_aa: CASNSPRESTDTQYF; clone_size: NA; d_call: NA; cdr3_length: 15; j_call: TRBJ2-3; v_call: TRBV11-1
cdr3_nt: TGTGCCACCAGTGAGCCGGGACAGAGTGTATGGGAGACACAGTACTTC; cdr3_aa: CATSEPGQSVWETQYF; clone_size: once; d_call: TRBD1; cdr3_length: 16; j_call: TRBJ2-5; v_call: TRBV24-1
cdr3_nt: TGCGCCAGCAGTGAGTCGAACTTCGACTCACGCCTCCACTTT; cdr3_aa: CASSESNFDSRLHF; clone_size: NA; d_call: NA; cdr3_length: 14; j_call: TRBJ1-6; v_call: TRBV10-2
cdr3_nt: TGTGCCAGTAGCCTCTTTGGAGGCGGCGGGAGCCTCTCACAAGAGACCCGGTACTTC; cdr3_aa: CASSLFGGGGSLSQETRYF; clone_size: NA; d_call: TRBD2; cdr3_length: 19; j_call: TRBJ2-5; v_call: TRBV5-4
cdr3_nt: TGCGCCAGTAGTTACGGAGGAAGCTTTGGGGCCAACGTCCTGACTTTC; cdr3_aa: CASSYGGSFGANVLTF; clone_size: NA; d_call: NA; cdr3_length: 16; j_call: TRBJ2-6; v_call: TRBV5-1
cdr3_nt: TGTGCCAGCAGCCCCCTTTGGGCCCGTGGCTACACCTTC; cdr3_aa: CASSPLWARGYTF; clone_size: few; d_call: NA; cdr3_length: 13; j_call: TRBJ1-2; v_call: TRBV11-2
cdr3_nt: TGTGCCAGCAGCCAATCTCCGGGACAGGGGGCGCTTAGGGCCAACGTCCTGACTTTC; cdr3_aa: CASSQSPGQGALRANVLTF; clone_size: NA; d_call: TRBD1; cdr3_length: 19; j_call: TRBJ2-6; v_call: TRBV7-3
cdr3_nt: TGTGCCATCATTCCATGGCTGGTCTCCTACAATGAGCAGTTCTTC; cdr3_aa: CAIIPWLVSYNEQFF; clone_size: once; d_call: NA; cdr3_length: 15; j_call: TRBJ2-1; v_call: TRBV10-3
cdr3_nt: TGTGCCAGCAGCATCACAGGGAACACTGAAGCTTTCTTT; cdr3_aa: CASSITGNTEAFF; clone_size: NA; d_call: NA; cdr3_length: 13; j_call: TRBJ1-1; v_call: TRBV11-3
cdr3_nt: TGCGCCAGCACCCAAGAAGCTTGGACAAGGGAGGAGACCCAGTACTTC; cdr3_aa: CASTQEAWTREETQYF; clone_size: NA; d_call: NA; cdr3_length: 16; j_call: TRBJ2-5; v_call: TRBV4-3
cdr3_nt: TGTGCCAGCATTCCCAAACGACAGGCCCCTAGGCCTGAAGCTCTCTTT; cdr3_aa: CASIPKRQAPRPEALF; clone_size: NA; d_call: NA; cdr3_length: 16; j_call: TRBJ1-1; v_call: TRBV6-5
cdr3_nt: TGTGCCAGCAGTCAGAACAGGGAGCAGCCCCAGCGTTTT; cdr3_aa: CASSQNREQPQRF; clone_size: NA; d_call: NA; cdr3_length: 13; j_call: TRBJ1-5; v_call: TRBV6-1
cdr3_nt: TGTGCTAGCAGCGGGGACAGGAGCGGGGGTCAGCCCCGGCATTTT; cdr3_aa: CASSGDRSGGQPRHF; clone_size: NA; d_call: TRBD1; cdr3_length: 15; j_call: TRBJ1-5; v_call: TRBV6-1
cdr3_nt: TGTGCCAGCAGTGGACCAGTGGGAACCTTCTCTAGCAAAGATACGCAGTATTTT; cdr3_aa: CASSGPVGTFSSKDTQYF; clone_size: NA; d_call: NA; cdr3_length: 18; j_call: TRBJ2-3; v_call: TRBV28
cdr3_nt: TGTGCCAGCAGCTCCGGGACAGACTATGGCTACACCTTC; cdr3_aa: CASSSGTDYGYTF; clone_size: many; d_call: TRBD1; cdr3_length: 13; j_call: TRBJ1-2; v_call: TRBV6-6
cdr3_nt: TGCAGTGTTGAAGATCGGCAAGGGGCGGAGACCCAGTGCTTC; cdr3_aa: CSVEDRQGAETQCF; clone_size: NA; d_call: NA; cdr3_length: 14; j_call: TRBJ2-5; v_call: TRBV29-1
cdr3_nt: TGTGCCACCAGTGATGCTAGCGGGAGGGAAGTTGAGCAGTTCTTC; cdr3_aa: CATSDASGREVEQFF; clone_size: many; d_call: TRBD2; cdr3_length: 15; j_call: TRBJ2-1; v_call: TRBV24-1
cdr3_nt: TGTGCCAGCAATCAGGCGGGAGATGGGCACAAGCAGTACTTC; cdr3_aa: CASNQAGDGHKQYF; clone_size: NA; d_call: TRBD2; cdr3_length: 14; j_call: TRBJ2-7; v_call: TRBV6-1
cdr3_nt: TGTGCCAGCAGCTTACTAGCCGGGTCTAGGGATACGCAGTATTTT; cdr3_aa: CASSLLAGSRDTQYF; clone_size: NA; d_call: NA; cdr3_length: 15; j_call: TRBJ2-3; v_call: TRBV7-9
cdr3_nt: TGCAGCGTTAGGAACACTGAAGCTTTCTTT; cdr3_aa: CSVRNTEAFF; clone_size: few; d_call: NA; cdr3_length: 10; j_call: TRBJ1-1; v_call: TRBV29-1
cdr3_nt: TGTGCCAGCAGAGAAGACAGGGCCGCCCATAGCCTCGCCTCCAAGTGGACCCAGCATTTT; cdr3_aa: CASREDRAAHSLASKWTQHF; clone_size: NA; d_call: TRBD1; cdr3_length: 20; j_call: TRBJ1-5; v_call: TRBV28
cdr3_nt: TGCAGCGTCCCTGGACAGGGGACCCACAATGAGCAGTTCTTC; cdr3_aa: CSVPGQGTHNEQFF; clone_size: NA; d_call: TRBD1; cdr3_length: 14; j_call: TRBJ2-1; v_call: TRBV29-1
cdr3_nt: TGTGTCAGCAGCATATTTGCCCAAGACGGTGACACTGAAGCTTTTTTT; cdr3_aa: CVSSIFAQDGDTEAFF; clone_size: NA; d_call: NA; cdr3_length: 16; j_call: TRBJ1-1; v_call: TRBV4-2
cdr3_nt: TGTGCCAGTAGCCCCCGGGGGGCTCACCGGGACTCTCCGGAGCAGTTCTTC; cdr3_aa: CASSPRGAHRDSPEQFF; clone_size: NA; d_call: NA; cdr3_length: 17; j_call: TRBJ2-1; v_call: TRBV19
cdr3_nt: TGTGCCAGCAGCTCCACGGTACTGAACACTGAAGCTTTCTTT; cdr3_aa: CASSSTVLNTEAFF; clone_size: NA; d_call: NA; cdr3_length: 14; j_call: TRBJ1-1; v_call: TRBV7-9
cdr3_nt: TGTGCCGGCAGCACAGGGACTAGCGGGAGCGTGGAGACCCAGTACTTC; cdr3_aa: CAGSTGTSGSVETQYF; clone_size: few; d_call: TRBD2; cdr3_length: 16; j_call: TRBJ2-5; v_call: TRBV11-3
cdr3_nt: TGCAGCGTTGGTGTTAGCAGGAGCTACGAGCAGTACTTC; cdr3_aa: CSVGVSRSYEQYF; clone_size: NA; d_call: NA; cdr3_length: 13; j_call: TRBJ2-7; v_call: TRBV29-1
cdr3_nt: TGTGCCAGCAGCTTACAGCCTAGCGGGGTCACCGGGAAGCTGTTTTTT; cdr3_aa: CASSLQPSGVTGKLFF; clone_size: NA; d_call: TRBD2; cdr3_length: 16; j_call: TRBJ2-2; v_call: TRBV11-2
cdr3_nt: TGTGCCAGCAGTCCCATCCTTGGGGTGGGAAACATTCAGTACTTC; cdr3_aa: CASSPILGVGNIQYF; clone_size: many; d_call: NA; cdr3_length: 15; j_call: TRBJ2-4; v_call: TRBV28
cdr3_nt: TGTGCCAGCAGCGGACAGGGCTCCTACGAGCAGTACTTC; cdr3_aa: CASSGQGSYEQYF; clone_size: many; d_call: TRBD1; cdr3_length: 13; j_call: TRBJ2-7; v_call: TRBV5-4
cdr3_nt: TGCGCCAGCAGCGACAGAAGCTCCTACAATGAGCAGTTCTTC; cdr3_aa: CASSDRSSYNEQFF; clone_size: NA; d_call: NA; cdr3_length: 14; j_call: TRBJ2-1; v_call: TRBV10-1
cdr3_nt: TGTGCCAGTAGTGTCAGTCTGGGGCAAGAGACCCAGTGCTTC; cdr3_aa: CASSVSLGQETQCF; clone_size: NA; d_call: NA; cdr3_length: 14; j_call: TRBJ2-5; v_call: TRBV6-1
cdr3_nt: TGTGCCAGCAGCCAGGAGCCGGGACTTAACAATCAGGCCCAGCATTTT; cdr3_aa: CASSQEPGLNNQAQHF; clone_size: NA; d_call: NA; cdr3_length: 16; j_call: TRBJ1-5; v_call: TRBV4-2
cdr3_nt: TGTGCCAGCAGCCAAGAGGGACCGGAGAGCTCCTACAATGAGCAGTTCTTC; cdr3_aa: CASSQEGPESSYNEQFF; clone_size: many; d_call: NA; cdr3_length: 17; j_call: TRBJ2-1; v_call: TRBV4-2
cdr3_nt: TGTGCCAGTAGCCAAGCTCACGGGACAGCGATTGGCTATGGCTACACCTTC; cdr3_aa: CASSQAHGTAIGYGYTF; clone_size: NA; d_call: TRBD1; cdr3_length: 17; j_call: TRBJ1-2; v_call: TRBV4-2
cdr3_nt: TGCAGCGTCGCAGGGGGGGGCCTGAACACTGAAGCTTTCTTT; cdr3_aa: CSVAGGGLNTEAFF; clone_size: NA; d_call: TRBD1; cdr3_length: 14; j_call: TRBJ1-1; v_call: TRBV29-1
cdr3_nt: TGTGCCAGCAGTTTAAGGTTAGCGGGAGTCCTGGGAGAGACCCAGTACTTC; cdr3_aa: CASSLRLAGVLGETQYF; clone_size: NA; d_call: TRBD2; cdr3_length: 17; j_call: TRBJ2-5; v_call: TRBV12-3/TRBV12-4
cdr3_nt: TGTGTCAGCAGTTTAGAACGGGAAACCTACGAGCTGTACTTC; cdr3_aa: CVSSLERETYELYF; clone_size: NA; d_call: NA; cdr3_length: 14; j_call: TRBJ2-7; v_call: TRBV28
cdr3_nt: TGCAGCGTTAGGACATACACAGATACACAGTATTTT; cdr3_aa: CSVRTYTDTQYF; clone_size: NA; d_call: NA; cdr3_length: 12; j_call: TRBJ2-3; v_call: TRBV29-1
cdr3_nt: TGTGCCAGCAGCCTCGTAAGCGGGAGCAATGAGCAGTTCTTC; cdr3_aa: CASSLVSGSNEQFF; clone_size: few; d_call: TRBD2; cdr3_length: 14; j_call: TRBJ2-1; v_call: TRBV9
cdr3_nt: TGTGCCAGCAGCTTCATAGCTAGCGGGACATACGAGCAGTACTTC; cdr3_aa: CASSFIASGTYEQYF; clone_size: NA; d_call: TRBD2; cdr3_length: 15; j_call: TRBJ2-7; v_call: TRBV5-6
cdr3_nt: TGTGCCGGCAGCTCCCGGGACAGGGCGAAGGATGAGACCCAGTACTTC; cdr3_aa: CAGSSRDRAKDETQYF; clone_size: NA; d_call: TRBD1; cdr3_length: 16; j_call: TRBJ2-5; v_call: TRBV13
cdr3_nt: TGCAGTGTTGAAGCGGACAGGGGGCGAACAGAGACCCAGTACTTC; cdr3_aa: CSVEADRGRTETQYF; clone_size: NA; d_call: TRBD1; cdr3_length: 15; j_call: TRBJ2-5; v_call: TRBV29-1
cdr3_nt: TGCAGCGCCCGCACAGGGGGCAATAAGCAGTACTTC; cdr3_aa: CSARTGGNKQYF; clone_size: NA; d_call: TRBD1; cdr3_length: 12; j_call: TRBJ2-7; v_call: TRBV29-1
cdr3_nt: TGTGCAAGCAGTTACGCAGAGTCCTACGTGCAGTACTTC; cdr3_aa: CASSYAESYVQYF; clone_size: NA; d_call: NA; cdr3_length: 13; j_call: TRBJ2-7; v_call: TRBV6-5
cdr3_nt: TGCGCCAGCAGTTTACGCGTAGTGGGACTCACAGATACGCAGTATTTT; cdr3_aa: CASSLRVVGLTDTQYF; clone_size: NA; d_call: NA; cdr3_length: 16; j_call: TRBJ2-3; v_call: TRBV28